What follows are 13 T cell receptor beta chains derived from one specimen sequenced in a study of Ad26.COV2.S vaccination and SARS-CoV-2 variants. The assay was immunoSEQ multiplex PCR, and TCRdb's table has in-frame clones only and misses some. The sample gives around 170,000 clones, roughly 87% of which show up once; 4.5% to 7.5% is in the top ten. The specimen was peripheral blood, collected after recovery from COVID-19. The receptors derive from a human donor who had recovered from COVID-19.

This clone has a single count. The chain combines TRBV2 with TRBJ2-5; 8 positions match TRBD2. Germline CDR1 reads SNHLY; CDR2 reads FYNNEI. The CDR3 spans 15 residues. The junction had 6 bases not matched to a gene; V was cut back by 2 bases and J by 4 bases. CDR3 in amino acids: CASSEQAGVGETQYF. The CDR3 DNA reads TGTGCCAGCAGTGAACAAGCGGGGGTTGGAGAGACCCAGTACTTC.

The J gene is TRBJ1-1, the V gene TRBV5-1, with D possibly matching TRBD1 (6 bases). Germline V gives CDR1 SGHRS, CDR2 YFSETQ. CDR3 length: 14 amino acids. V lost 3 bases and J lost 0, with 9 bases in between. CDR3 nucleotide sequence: TGCGCCAGCAGCTCCAGGGGTATGAACACTGAAGCTTTCTTT. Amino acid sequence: CASSSRGMNTEAFF.

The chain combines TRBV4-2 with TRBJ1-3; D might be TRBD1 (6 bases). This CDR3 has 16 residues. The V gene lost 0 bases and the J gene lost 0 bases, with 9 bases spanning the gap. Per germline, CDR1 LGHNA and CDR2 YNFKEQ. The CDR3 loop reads CASSQETGSSGNTIYF. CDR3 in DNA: TGTGCCAGCAGCCAAGAAACAGGGAGCTCTGGAAACACCATATATTTT.

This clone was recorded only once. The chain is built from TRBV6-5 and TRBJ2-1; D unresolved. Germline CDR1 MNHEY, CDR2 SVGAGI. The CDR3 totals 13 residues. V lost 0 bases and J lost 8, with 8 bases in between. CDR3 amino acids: CASSYSPGDEQFF. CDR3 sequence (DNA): TGTGCCAGCAGTTACTCGCCTGGGGATGAGCAGTTCTTC.

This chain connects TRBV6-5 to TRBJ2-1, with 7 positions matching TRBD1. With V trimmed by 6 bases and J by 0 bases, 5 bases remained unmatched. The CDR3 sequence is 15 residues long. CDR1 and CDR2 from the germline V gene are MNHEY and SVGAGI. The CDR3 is CASSPTGTSYNEQFF. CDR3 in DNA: TGTGCCAGCAGCCCGACAGGGACCTCCTACAATGAGCAGTTCTTC.

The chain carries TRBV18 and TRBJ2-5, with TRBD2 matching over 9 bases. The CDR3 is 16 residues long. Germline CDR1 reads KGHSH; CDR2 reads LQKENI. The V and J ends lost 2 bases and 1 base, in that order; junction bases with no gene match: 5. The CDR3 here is CASSPSLAGTQETQYF. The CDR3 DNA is TGTGCCAGCTCACCATCCCTAGCGGGGACCCAAGAGACCCAGTACTTC.

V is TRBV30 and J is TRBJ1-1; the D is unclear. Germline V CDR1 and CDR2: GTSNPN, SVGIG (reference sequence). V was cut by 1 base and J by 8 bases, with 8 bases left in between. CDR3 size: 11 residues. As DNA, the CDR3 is TGTGCCTGGAGTGCGCCTGGGGAAGCTTTCTTT. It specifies CAWSAPGEAFF.

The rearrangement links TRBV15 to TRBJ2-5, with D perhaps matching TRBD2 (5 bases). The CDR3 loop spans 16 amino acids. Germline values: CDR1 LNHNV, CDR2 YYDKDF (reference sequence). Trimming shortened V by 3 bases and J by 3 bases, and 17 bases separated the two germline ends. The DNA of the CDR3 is TGTGCCACCAGCAGGGTCCCGGGCGGGCAAAAAGAGACCCAGTACTTC. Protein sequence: CATSRVPGGQKETQYF.

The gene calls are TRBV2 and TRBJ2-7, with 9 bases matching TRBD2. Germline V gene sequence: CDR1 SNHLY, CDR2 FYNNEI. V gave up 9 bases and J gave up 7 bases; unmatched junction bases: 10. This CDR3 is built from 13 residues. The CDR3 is CASGGTSSREQYF. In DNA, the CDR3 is TGTGCCAGTGGGGGGACTAGCTCTCGGGAGCAGTACTTC.

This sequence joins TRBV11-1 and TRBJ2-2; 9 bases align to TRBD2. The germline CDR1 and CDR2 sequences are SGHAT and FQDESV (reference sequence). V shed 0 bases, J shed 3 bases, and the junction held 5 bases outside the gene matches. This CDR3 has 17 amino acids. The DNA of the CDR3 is TGTGCCAGCAGCTTAGCGTGGGCTAGCGGGGACACCGGGGAGCTGTTTTTT. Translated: CASSLAWASGDTGELFF.

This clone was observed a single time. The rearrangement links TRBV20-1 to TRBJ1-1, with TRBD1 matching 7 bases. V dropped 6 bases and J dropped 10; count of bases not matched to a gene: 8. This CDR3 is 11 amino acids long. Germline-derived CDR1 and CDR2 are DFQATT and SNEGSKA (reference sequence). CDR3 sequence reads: CSAPRQGTAFF. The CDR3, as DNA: TGCAGTGCGCCTCGACAGGGAACAGCTTTCTTT.

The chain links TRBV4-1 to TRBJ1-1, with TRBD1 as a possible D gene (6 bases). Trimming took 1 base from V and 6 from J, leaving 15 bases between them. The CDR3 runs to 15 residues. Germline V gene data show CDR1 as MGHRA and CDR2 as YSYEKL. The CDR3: CASSQVMGGGPEAFF. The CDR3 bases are TGCGCCAGCAGCCAAGTGATGGGGGGCGGGCCTGAAGCTTTCTTT.

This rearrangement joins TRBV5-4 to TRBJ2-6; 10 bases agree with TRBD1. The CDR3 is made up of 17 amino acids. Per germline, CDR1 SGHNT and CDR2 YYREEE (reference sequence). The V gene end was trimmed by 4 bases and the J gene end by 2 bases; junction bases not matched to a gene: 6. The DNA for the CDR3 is TGTGCCAGCAGCGAGGGACAGGGGAGGCCTGGGGCCAACGTCCTGACTTTC. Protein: CASSEGQGRPGANVLTF.